These 30 T cell receptor beta chains came from one sample sequenced in a study of blood T cell repertoires in COVID-19. Profiled with immunoSEQ multiplex PCR; TCRdb holds only in-frame clones, not every one. The sample has around 340,000 clones; 75% to 90% are singletons. Sequencing used peripheral blood. Receptors originate from a woman aged 55 to 70 with COVID-19, enrolled during active disease.

This rearrangement joins TRBV10-3 to TRBJ2-3, with D hard to call. This CDR3 is built from 12 residues. Trimming took off 8 bases at V and 3 bases at J, with 9 bases between the two ends. CDR1 is ENHRY, CDR2 SYGVKD, per germline. The CDR3 bases are TGTGCCATCGAAGACGGGACAGATACGCAGTATTTT. Protein product: CAIEDGTDTQYF.

Remarks on this clone: Within the sample, other DNA sequences also encode this same CDR3. The V and J genes are TRBV5-1 and TRBJ2-3; D unresolved. Germline CDR1 and CDR2: SGHRS and YFSETQ. The CDR3 is 13 amino acids. Trimming cost V 4 bases and J 0 bases, with 6 bases left between them. The CDR3 is CASSPLSTDTQYF. The CDR3 region has the DNA TGCGCCAGCAGCCCCTTAAGCACAGATACGCAGTATTTT. The entire variable domain, with the rest obtained from reference TRBV5-1 and TRBJ2-3, is as follows: KAGVTQTPRYLIKTRGQQVTLSCSPISGHRSVSWYQQTPGQGLQFLFEYFSETQRNKGNFPGRFSGRQFSNSRSEMNVSTLELGDSALYLCASSPLSTDTQYFGPGTRLTVL.

The chain joins TRBV3-1 (or the pseudogene TRBV3-2) to TRBJ2-2; 7 nucleotides line up with TRBD2. V gave up 4 bases and J gave up 6 bases; unmatched junction bases: 5. This CDR3 has 14 residues. Germline V CDR1 and CDR2: LGHDT, YNNKEL (reference sequence). In DNA, the CDR3 is TGTGCCAGCAGCCCCCGGGGAGGGGCCGGGGAGCTGTTTTTT. Its translation is CASSPRGGAGELFF.

The rearrangement uses TRBV6-2 or TRBV6-3 and TRBJ1-1, with D perhaps TRBD1 (5 bases). The germline gives CDR1 MNHEY, CDR2 SVGEGT. V lost 2 bases, J lost 3 bases, and 13 bases lay in between. This CDR3 spans 15 amino acids. DNA of the CDR3: TGTGCCAGCAGTTACCTACCCCAGGGATACACTGAAGCTTTCTTT. Protein: CASSYLPQGYTEAFF.

The rearrangement joins TRBV4-1 to TRBJ2-3; TRBD1 aligns across 7 bases. Germline CDR1 reads MGHRA; CDR2 reads YSYEKL. The CDR3 extends over 17 amino acids. Losses at the gene ends were 0 bases for V and 4 bases for J; bases not matched to a gene: 10. In DNA form, the CDR3 reads TGCGCCAGCAGCCAAGACGACAGGGTGGGGAGCGCAGATACGCAGTATTTT. Amino acid sequence: CASSQDDRVGSADTQYF.

This chain uses TRBV24-1 with TRBJ2-3, with D tentatively TRBD2 (5 bases). There are 15 residues in the CDR3. The V gene's germline CDR1 is KGHDR and CDR2 SFDVKD. V lost 4 bases to trimming and J lost 6 bases, with 16 bases between them. The CDR3 DNA reads as TGTGCCACCAGTGACCAACCGTCGGGGTCCGATACGCAGTATTTT. This translates into CATSDQPSGSDTQYF.

This clone showed up just a few times. This chain joins TRBV10-3 and TRBJ1-6; TRBD1 matches at 11 bases. V shed 6 bases, J shed 7 bases, and the junction held 5 bases outside the gene matches. The CDR3 runs to 15 residues. The germline V gene has CDR1 ENHRY and CDR2 SYGVKD. The CDR3 is CAIRPGQGVNSPLHF. The CDR3 DNA follows: TGTGCCATCAGACCGGGACAGGGGGTAAATTCACCCCTCCACTTT.

V and J are TRBV9 and TRBJ2-3; tentative D call: TRBD2 (6 bases). CDR1 and CDR2 from the germline V gene are SGDLS and YYNGEE. This CDR3 is built from 16 residues. V was shortened by 0 bases and J by 0 bases, with 11 bases between the two germline ends. CDR3 sequence reads: CASSVEGGASTDTQYF. CDR3 coding DNA: TGTGCCAGCAGCGTAGAGGGCGGGGCCAGCACAGATACGCAGTATTTT.

The V call is TRBV30, the J call TRBJ1-6; a weak D match, TRBD1 (5 bases). Trimming took 6 bases from V and 5 from J, leaving 11 bases between them. There are 13 residues in the CDR3. The germline gives CDR1 GTSNPN, CDR2 SVGIG (reference sequence). The CDR3 DNA reads TGTGCCTGTGGGGCCGAAAATAATTCACCCCTCCACTTT. This codes for CACGAENNSPLHF. The complete variable domain, with remaining parts taken from reference TRBV30 and TRBJ1-6, reads SQTIHQWPATLVQPVGSPLSLECTVEGTSNPNLYWYRQAAGRGLQLLFYSVGIGQISSEVPQNLSASRPQDRQFILSSKKLLLSDSGFYLCACGAENNSPLHFGNGTRLTVT.

The V call is TRBV11-2, the J call TRBJ2-3; D remains unclear. Germline V CDR1 and CDR2: SGHAT, FQNNGV. Trimming pared 2 bases from V and 6 bases from J, leaving 9 bases between. The length of the CDR3 is 13 residues. CDR3 bases: TGTGCCAGCAGCTTACCGAGTGAGGATACGCAGTATTTT. Protein: CASSLPSEDTQYF.

The CDR3 here is CASSLAGRTVTDTQYF. CDR3 sequence (DNA): TGTGCCAGCAGCTTAGCTGGTCGTACAGTCACAGATACGCAGTATTTT. The V and J genes are TRBV7-6 and TRBJ2-3, with D uncertain. Looked up from germline, CDR1 is SGHVS and CDR2 is FNYEAQ. The CDR3 length is 16 residues. V lost 0 bases and J 2 bases, leaving 12 bases between the germline ends.

This chain connects TRBV20-1 to TRBJ1-3, with D tentatively TRBD1 (6 bases). CDR1 and CDR2 (germline): DFQATT, SNEGSKA (reference sequence). The V gene lost 7 bases and the J gene lost 8 bases, with 12 bases spanning the gap. The CDR3 length is 11 residues. CDR3 DNA: TGCAGTGGACAGGACGTGGACACCATATATTTT. The encoded protein is CSGQDVDTIYF.

CDR3 sequence (DNA): TGCGCCAGCAGTCAGACAGGGGAGGGAGGCTACACCTTC. It codes for CASSQTGEGGYTF. The chain has TRBV5-1 and TRBJ1-2, with 8 bases aligning to TRBD1. Germline V gene data show CDR1 as SGHRS and CDR2 as YFSETQ. V was clipped by 5 bases and J by 8 bases; unmatched bases: 8. This CDR3 comprises 13 residues.

This sequence joins TRBV6-5 and TRBJ1-2, with D perhaps matching TRBD1 (5 bases). The V end was cut by 0 bases, the J end by 8 bases, with 13 bases between. The CDR3 extends over 14 amino acids. Germline values: CDR1 MNHEY, CDR2 SVGAGI. In nucleotides, the CDR3 is TGTGCCAGCAGTTACTCGGGGACTCCTAGGGGCTACACCTTC. This encodes CASSYSGTPRGYTF.

The rearrangement links TRBV5-1 to TRBJ1-2; D possibly corresponds to TRBD1 (6 bases). Trimming removed 5 bases from V and 6 bases from J, with 20 bases in between. This CDR3 contains 15 residues. Germline assignment: CDR1 SGHRS and CDR2 YFSETQ. DNA of the CDR3: TGCGCCAGCAGACACGAGAACAGGGTGAACAATGGCTACACCTTC. Amino acid sequence: CASRHENRVNNGYTF.

The chain is built from TRBV5-6 and TRBJ2-7; 8 bases map to TRBD1. CDR3 length equals 14 residues. Germline V gene data show CDR1 as SGHDT and CDR2 as YYEEEE. V shed 4 bases, J shed 6 bases, and the junction held 9 bases outside the gene matches. This CDR3 is CASSPRAGGLEQYF. In DNA form, the CDR3 reads TGTGCCAGCAGCCCCCGGGCAGGGGGCCTCGAGCAGTACTTC.

V usage is TRBV5-6 and J usage is TRBJ1-4; D call uncertain. This CDR3 is built from 14 residues. CDR1 and CDR2 from the germline V gene are SGHDT and YYEEEE. The V gene lost 2 bases and the J gene lost 4 bases, with 9 bases spanning the gap. The CDR3 reads CASSFVQVNEKLFF. The DNA for the CDR3 is TGTGCCAGCAGCTTTGTTCAGGTTAATGAAAAACTGTTTTTT.

The rearrangement joins TRBV11-3 to TRBJ2-5; TRBD2 matches at 13 bases. Germline V gives CDR1 SGHNT, CDR2 YENEEA. After removal of 5 bases from V and 0 bases from J, the junction contained 9 bases not matched to a gene. This CDR3 is 18 amino acids long. CDR3 in DNA: TGTGCCAGCAGCCCCGGACTAGCGGGGGTAGGGTACCAAGAGACCCAGTACTTC. Protein: CASSPGLAGVGYQETQYF.

The chain couples TRBV15 to TRBJ2-2; 7 bases map to TRBD2. Per the germline V gene, CDR1 is LNHNV and CDR2 is YYDKDF (reference sequence). The CDR3 has 13 amino acids. With V trimmed by 3 bases and J by 13 bases, 8 bases remained unmatched. CDR3 nucleotides: TGTGCCACCAGCAGGGGAGAACTAGCGAGGCTGTTTTTT. This translates into CATSRGELARLFF.

The chain's CDR3 is CASSWRHRERKLFF. CDR3 nucleotides: TGTGCCAGCAGTTGGAGACACCGGGAGAGAAAACTGTTTTTT. The chain joins TRBV27 to TRBJ1-4; D is unresolved. Trimming stripped 4 bases from V and 10 bases from J, with 16 bases between. The CDR3 sequence is 14 residues long. CDR1 is MNHEY and CDR2 is SMNVEV in the germline V gene (reference sequence).

The rearrangement joins TRBV20-1 to TRBJ2-2; 13 positions agree with TRBD2. V lost 3 bases to trimming and J lost 3 bases; unmatched junction nucleotides: 4. This CDR3 contains 16 residues. CDR1 and CDR2 from the germline V gene are DFQATT and SNEGSKA (reference sequence). CDR3 nucleotide sequence: TGCAGTGCTAGTCGGACTAGCGGGGGTTACACCGGGGAGCTGTTTTTT. Its translation is CSASRTSGGYTGELFF.

J is TRBJ1-1 and V is TRBV5-6; D is undetermined. V was trimmed by 2 bases and J by 1 base, leaving 6 bases between them. The germline gives CDR1 SGHDT, CDR2 YYEEEE. The CDR3 totals 13 residues. The CDR3 bases are TGTGCCAGCAGCTTTGGCTCGAACACTGAAGCTTTCTTT. It specifies CASSFGSNTEAFF.

V gene TRBV5-1 combines with J gene TRBJ1-1, with D uncertain. CDR1 and CDR2 from the germline V gene are SGHRS and YFSETQ. CDR3 length: 16 residues. V lost 1 base to trimming and J lost 1 base, with 14 bases between them. The CDR3 here is CASSLSSAGGNTEAFF. The CDR3 DNA sequence: TGCGCCAGCAGCTTGAGCTCAGCCGGAGGGAACACTGAAGCTTTCTTT. Together with reference TRBV5-1 and TRBJ1-1, the CDR3 gives the full variable domain: KAGVTQTPRYLIKTRGQQVTLSCSPISGHRSVSWYQQTPGQGLQFLFEYFSETQRNKGNFPGRFSGRQFSNSRSEMNVSTLELGDSALYLCASSLSSAGGNTEAFFGQGTRLTVV.

The CDR3: CASSATSGSYEQYF. The CDR3 DNA reads TGTGCCAGCAGCGCGACTAGCGGATCCTACGAGCAGTACTTC. The J gene is TRBJ2-7, the V gene TRBV7-9; TRBD2 aligns across 9 bases. CDR1 SEHNR and CDR2 FQNEAQ come from the germline V gene (reference sequence). The CDR3 is made up of 14 amino acids. Germline trimming cut 5 bases from V and 1 base from J; bases unmatched to any gene: 3.

This chain joins TRBV9 and TRBJ1-1, with a tentative D call TRBD1 (6 bases). CDR3 length: 12 amino acids. In germline, CDR1 is SGDLS, CDR2 YYNGEE. V lost 6 bases to trimming and J lost 4 bases, with 10 bases between them. The CDR3 coding sequence is TGTGCCAGCACAGGGGATGGCACTGAAGCTTTCTTT. It encodes CASTGDGTEAFF.

V and J are TRBV18 and TRBJ2-2; 9 bases agree with TRBD1. Trimming cost V 2 bases and J 3 bases; bases outside gene matches: 7. The CDR3 has 17 amino acids. CDR1 and CDR2 (germline): KGHSH, LQKENI. DNA of the CDR3: TGTGCCAGCTCACCAACCTACAGGGGGCAAGACACCGGGGAGCTGTTTTTT. Its protein is CASSPTYRGQDTGELFF.

In the case of this clone: Other DNA sequences of this sample code for an identical CDR3. The chain uses TRBV9 and TRBJ2-2; D is perhaps TRBD2 (6 bases). The V end lost 0 bases, the J end lost 0 bases, and 9 bases lay between the germline ends. Germline CDR1 is SGDLS and CDR2 is YYNGEE. The CDR3 spans 16 residues. The CDR3 spells CASSVGRGTNTGELFF. The CDR3 nucleotides read TGTGCCAGCAGCGTAGGCCGGGGGACGAACACCGGGGAGCTGTTTTTT.

Only a few counts were recorded for this clone. In DNA form, the CDR3 reads TGCGCCAGCAGCCCGGGAGAGGGGTATAATTCACCCCTCCACTTT. This gives the protein CASSPGEGYNSPLHF. This chain joins TRBV5-1 and TRBJ1-6; a possible D gene is TRBD1 (5 bases). Trimming removed 4 bases from V and 4 bases from J, with 12 bases in between. The CDR3 totals 15 residues. Germline CDR1 SGHRS, CDR2 YFSETQ.

In DNA, the CDR3 is TGTGCCAGCAGTGACAACAATCAGCCCCAGCATTTT. Its translation: CASSDNNQPQHF. V usage is TRBV27 and J usage is TRBJ1-5, with no clear D. CDR1 is MNHEY, CDR2 SMNVEV, per germline (reference sequence). V was shortened by 5 bases and J by 3 bases, with 5 bases between the two germline ends. The CDR3 sequence is 12 residues long.

V gene TRBV13 combines with J gene TRBJ2-3; weak D call: TRBD1 (6 bases). Germline values: CDR1 PRHDT, CDR2 FYEKMQ (reference sequence). The V gene lost 0 bases and the J gene lost 2 bases, with 18 bases spanning the gap. The CDR3 sequence is 18 residues long. CDR3 bases: TGTGCCAGCAGCTTAGGACTACTGGGACAATCCTCCACAGATACGCAGTATTTT. Protein: CASSLGLLGQSSTDTQYF. The full variable domain, with the rest looked up from reference TRBV13 and TRBJ2-3, is AAGVIQSPRHLIKEKRETATLKCYPIPRHDTVYWYQQGPGQDPQFLISFYEKMQSDKGSIPDRFSAQQFSDYHSELNMSSLELGDSALYFCASSLGLLGQSSTDTQYFGPGTRLTVL.